This T cell receptor (beta chain) was obtained from a study of glioma-infiltrating T cells after dendritic cell vaccination. Points on this clone: Other nucleotide sequences in the sample specify the same CDR3.

The germline V and J ends were trimmed by 2 bases and 1 base, with 11 bases remaining between them. This CDR3 comprises 16 residues. CDR1 and CDR2 (germline): LGHNA, YNFKEQ. Some clones are missing from TCRdb's copy, which holds only in-frame ones; the method was immunoSEQ multiplex PCR. The sample consists of about 32,000 clones, 85% to 95% of them appearing once. The source of this sequence is a human donor with glioblastoma. The rearrangement joins TRBV4-2 to TRBJ2-2; D call uncertain. The starting material was blood, obtained before dendritic cell vaccination. CDR3 DNA: TGTGCCAGCAGCCAATATCCGGTGTTGAACACCGGGGAGCTGTTTTTT. Translation gives CASSQYPVLNTGELFF.